The 30 T cell receptor beta chains below were found in one sample sequenced in a study of graft-versus-host responses after intestinal transplantation. The table came from immunoSEQ multiplex PCR; TCRdb's copy has only in-frame clones and leaves some out. The table has around 110,000 clones, roughly 90% seen once. Which antigens these TCRs recognize remains unknown. Sequenced here: unstimulated CD4+ T cells sorted from spleen or lymph node cells, sampled before transplant. These TCRs come from a human donor who was the organ donor for an intestinal transplant.

The V gene is TRBV14, the J gene TRBJ2-1; 10 bases map to TRBD2. Trimming cost V 0 bases and J 5 bases; bases outside gene matches: 7. The CDR3 has 17 amino acids. The germline V gene has CDR1 SGHDN and CDR2 FVKESK. CDR3 protein: CASSQDNWLAGDNEQFF. The CDR3 DNA is TGTGCCAGCAGCCAAGATAATTGGCTAGCGGGGGACAATGAGCAGTTCTTC.

The rearrangement links TRBV5-1 to TRBJ2-7, with 10 positions matching TRBD1. In germline, CDR1 is SGHRS, CDR2 YFSETQ. V shed 4 bases and J 3 bases; nucleotides not matched to a gene: 10. The CDR3 totals 16 residues. The DNA for the CDR3 is TGCGCCAGCAGCGCGGATCCGGGACAGGGGATCTACGAGCAGTACTTC. Encoded protein: CASSADPGQGIYEQYF.

The chain carries TRBV19 and TRBJ2-1, with 10 bases matching TRBD2. CDR3 size: 15 residues. Germline CDR1 reads LNHDA; CDR2 reads SQIVND (reference sequence). Losses at the gene ends were 5 bases for V and 8 bases for J; bases not matched to a gene: 9. DNA for the CDR3: TGTGCCAGTAGTGATCGGCTAGCGGGAGTACATGAGCAGTTCTTC. Encoded protein: CASSDRLAGVHEQFF.

This clone turned up a few times. V usage is TRBV4-2 and J usage is TRBJ2-3; D tentatively fits TRBD1 or TRBD2 (6 bases each). Germline assignment: CDR1 LGHNA and CDR2 YNFKEQ. The CDR3 sequence is 16 residues long. V lost 0 bases to trimming and J lost 0 bases, with 10 bases between them. The CDR3 is CASSQDPGASTDTQYF. In nucleotides, the CDR3 is TGTGCCAGCAGCCAAGATCCGGGGGCTAGCACAGATACGCAGTATTTT.

V is TRBV7-6 and J is TRBJ2-1; D perhaps matches TRBD2 (7 bases). This CDR3 region has 16 residues. Germline loops: CDR1 SGHVS, CDR2 FNYEAQ. V lost 3 bases and J lost 3, with 15 bases in between. CDR3 residues: CASSLGGGGNYNEQFF. The CDR3 bases are TGTGCCAGCAGCTTGGGAGGGGGAGGGAACTACAATGAGCAGTTCTTC.

The V and J genes are TRBV6-1 and TRBJ1-1, with a possible D match to TRBD1 (5 bases). With 6 bases removed from V and 0 bases from J, the gap between germline ends came to 14 bases. Germline values: CDR1 MNHNS, CDR2 SASEGT. The CDR3 has 15 residues. In nucleotides, the CDR3 is TGTGCCAGCAGGCCTCCCCAGGGTATGAACACTGAAGCTTTCTTT. It specifies CASRPPQGMNTEAFF.

The chain uses TRBV5-1 and TRBJ1-6; D not resolved. There are 15 residues in the CDR3. V was pared by 0 bases and J by 7 bases, with 11 bases between. Germline values: CDR1 SGHRS, CDR2 YFSETQ. The CDR3: CASSLGDLPNSPLHF. The CDR3 DNA is TGCGCCAGCAGCTTGGGAGATTTGCCAAATTCACCCCTCCACTTT.

This chain connects TRBV9 to TRBJ2-7; possible D gene TRBD2, 7 bases. The ends were cut back, 2 bases at V and 6 bases at J, with 12 bases in the middle. The CDR3 has 13 amino acids. The germline gives CDR1 SGDLS, CDR2 YYNGEE. CDR3 in DNA: TGTGCCAGCAGCGTCGGGGGGCCTGGCGAGCAGTACTTC. It is translated as CASSVGGPGEQYF.

The chain links TRBV6-1 to TRBJ2-5; D possibly corresponds to TRBD2 (7 bases). The length of the CDR3 is 15 residues. The V and J ends lost 7 bases and 5 bases respectively, with 20 bases between them. Germline CDR1 reads MNHNS; CDR2 reads SASEGT. CDR3 sequence: CASTKTTGRGETQYF. The CDR3 DNA reads TGTGCCAGCACCAAAACTACAGGGAGGGGGGAGACCCAGTACTTC.

This chain joins TRBV27 and TRBJ1-5; D is possibly TRBD1 (6 bases). The CDR3 covers 15 residues. The V and J ends lost 8 bases and 4 bases respectively, with 18 bases between them. From germline, CDR1 is MNHEY and CDR2 SMNVEV (reference sequence). The CDR3: CASGKTGRGNQPQHF. DNA of the CDR3: TGTGCCAGCGGAAAGACTGGGAGGGGGAATCAGCCCCAGCATTTT.

J is TRBJ2-1 and V is TRBV25-1; D may correspond to TRBD1 or TRBD2 (5 bases each). Trimming pared 2 bases from V and 7 bases from J, leaving 12 bases between. Germline CDR1 and CDR2: MGHDK and SYGVNS. The CDR3 loop spans 14 amino acids. DNA of the CDR3: TGTGCCAGCAGTGAAGGGACCTTGCCTAATGAGCAGTTCTTC. This translates into CASSEGTLPNEQFF.

The rearrangement uses TRBV6-1 and TRBJ1-1, with TRBD1 as a possible D gene (5 bases). The germline CDR1 and CDR2 sequences are MNHNS and SASEGT. Trimming cost V 4 bases and J 3 bases, with 12 bases left between them. The CDR3 runs to 14 residues. For the CDR3, the DNA is TGTGCCAGCAGTGTCCCCTCCAGGGACACTGAAGCTTTCTTT. Amino acid sequence: CASSVPSRDTEAFF.

This sequence joins TRBV11-2 and TRBJ2-7; D might be TRBD1 (8 bases). Trimming stripped 1 base from V and 3 bases from J, with 13 bases between. The CDR3 extends over 15 amino acids. Germline V gene data show CDR1 as SGHAT and CDR2 as FQNNGV. The CDR3 here is CASSLAYRGGYEQYF. Here the CDR3 DNA reads TGTGCCAGCAGCTTAGCCTACAGGGGGGGCTACGAGCAGTACTTC.

The V and J genes are TRBV7-2 and TRBJ1-5; D gene unclear. V gave up 5 bases and J gave up 7 bases, with 12 bases separating them. This CDR3 is built from 13 residues. Germline CDR1 and CDR2: SGHTA and FQGNSA. The CDR3 DNA sequence: TGTGCCAGCAGCCGCCAACCCGAACAGCCCCAGCATTTT. It yields the protein CASSRQPEQPQHF.

This rearrangement joins TRBV6-1 to TRBJ1-1; TRBD1 matches at 9 bases. With 7 bases clipped from V and 5 bases from J, the junction kept 5 bases outside the gene matches. The CDR3 extends over 13 amino acids. Germline V gene sequence: CDR1 MNHNS, CDR2 SASEGT. CDR3 bases: TGTGCCAGCAAACAGGGGGCGCGAACTGAAGCTTTCTTT. Protein sequence: CASKQGARTEAFF.

V is TRBV5-1 and J is TRBJ2-5; D ambiguous. V was cut by 2 bases and J by 2 bases, with 7 bases left in between. The germline gives CDR1 SGHRS, CDR2 YFSETQ. The CDR3 is made up of 13 amino acids. The chain's CDR3 is CASSFRLQETQYF. CDR3 bases: TGCGCCAGCAGCTTCAGACTGCAAGAGACCCAGTACTTC.

This clone was recorded once. The J gene is TRBJ2-1, the V gene TRBV6-1, with 8 bases fitting TRBD2. Germline assignment: CDR1 MNHNS and CDR2 SASEGT. This CDR3 spans 14 amino acids. Losses at the gene ends were 1 base for V and 10 bases for J; bases not matched to a gene: 6. The CDR3 here is CASSEGGTRWEQFF. The CDR3 DNA reads as TGTGCCAGCAGTGAAGGAGGGACTAGGTGGGAGCAGTTCTTC.

The genes are TRBV6-4 and TRBJ1-6, with TRBD1 identical over 9 bases. Per the germline V gene, CDR1 is MRHNA and CDR2 is SNTAGT. The CDR3 contains 16 residues. Germline trimming cut 7 bases from V and 6 bases from J; bases unmatched to any gene: 10. The DNA for the CDR3 is TGTGCCAGCACCCTCGTCGAGACAGGGGGTAATTCACCCCTCCACTTT. This codes for CASTLVETGGNSPLHF.

The chain recombines TRBV11-3 with TRBJ1-4, with 7 nucleotides matching TRBD1. This CDR3 has 12 residues. With 4 bases clipped from V and 8 bases from J, the junction kept 1 base outside the gene matches. CDR1 and CDR2 from the germline V gene are SGHNT and YENEEA. The chain's CDR3 is CASSSGGEKLFF. The CDR3 DNA follows: TGTGCCAGCAGCTCAGGGGGAGAAAAACTGTTTTTT. Variable domain in full (rest from reference TRBV11-3 and TRBJ1-4): EAGVVQSPRYKIIEKKQPVAFWCNPISGHNTLYWYLQNLGQGPELLIRYENEEAVDDSQLPKDRFSAERLKGVDSTLKIQPAELGDSAVYLCASSSGGEKLFFGSGTQLSVL.

This clone was seen only once. V usage is TRBV5-1 and J usage is TRBJ2-2; no reliable D call. Germline V gives CDR1 SGHRS, CDR2 YFSETQ. Deletions cut 4 bases from V and 5 bases from J, with 3 bases between. CDR3 length: 11 residues. The CDR3 sequence: CASSTTGELFF. In DNA form, the CDR3 reads TGCGCCAGCAGCACTACCGGGGAGCTGTTTTTT.

The chain joins TRBV6-5 to TRBJ2-7; D perhaps matches TRBD1 (7 bases). From germline, CDR1 is MNHEY and CDR2 SVGAGI. The CDR3 covers 15 residues. Trimming pared 3 bases from V and 1 base from J, leaving 13 bases between. The CDR3 DNA sequence: TGTGCCAGCAGTTATCAGGGGGGACAGTCCTACGAGCAGTACTTC. Its protein product is CASSYQGGQSYEQYF.

This chain links TRBV29-1 with TRBJ2-1, with 11 bases identical to TRBD1. With 8 bases clipped from V and 0 bases from J, the junction kept 9 bases outside the gene matches. This CDR3 is 16 amino acids long. Per germline, CDR1 SQVTM and CDR2 ANQGSEA. CDR3 region: CSSQSGTGGSYNEQFF. For the CDR3, the DNA is TGCAGCTCTCAGAGCGGGACAGGGGGCTCCTACAATGAGCAGTTCTTC.

The chain carries TRBV11-3 and TRBJ2-2; TRBD1 agrees at 7 bases. Losses at the gene ends were 5 bases for V and 3 bases for J; bases not matched to a gene: 6. This CDR3 comprises 15 residues. Germline-derived CDR1 and CDR2 are SGHNT and YENEEA. CDR3 DNA sequence: TGTGCCAGCAGCCCCGGGCAGGGGGACACCGGGGAGCTGTTTTTT. Translating it yields CASSPGQGDTGELFF.

The J gene is TRBJ1-2, the V gene TRBV9, with TRBD1 identical over 7 bases. Germline trimming cut 0 bases from V and 4 bases from J; bases unmatched to any gene: 9. The V gene's germline CDR1 is SGDLS and CDR2 YYNGEE. This CDR3 contains 16 residues. The CDR3 is CASSVDWQGGTYGYTF. The CDR3, as DNA: TGTGCCAGCAGCGTAGATTGGCAGGGGGGGACCTATGGCTACACCTTC.

V is TRBV2 and J is TRBJ2-2; 10 bases map to TRBD1. The CDR3 contains 14 residues. The germline gives CDR1 SNHLY, CDR2 FYNNEI. Trimming at V came to 6 bases and at J to 5 bases, leaving 3 bases not matched to a gene. The CDR3 bases are TGTGCCAGCAGCCGACAGGGGGCGACCGGGGAGCTGTTTTTT. Its protein is CASSRQGATGELFF.

V and J are TRBV29-1 and TRBJ2-7, with D perhaps matching TRBD2 (6 bases). Deletions cut 6 bases from V and 4 bases from J, with 16 bases between. The germline CDR1 and CDR2 sequences are SQVTM and ANQGSEA. The CDR3 contains 13 residues. The CDR3 spells CSVVRDLPYEQYF. DNA of the CDR3: TGCAGCGTAGTCAGGGACTTGCCTTACGAGCAGTACTTC.

V usage is TRBV2 and J usage is TRBJ2-1; D is unresolved. Trimming left V 4 bases short and J 10 bases short, with 8 bases between. This CDR3 comprises 11 residues. CDR1 and CDR2 from the germline V gene are SNHLY and FYNNEI. The CDR3 region has the DNA TGTGCCAGCAGTGGGATGGGGGAGCAGTTCTTC. Its protein is CASSGMGEQFF.

V and J are TRBV6-6 and TRBJ1-1, with a tentative D call TRBD1 (5 bases). This CDR3 spans 14 amino acids. Trimming took 0 bases from V and 6 from J, leaving 11 bases between them. Germline CDR1 is MNHNY and CDR2 is SVGAGI (reference sequence). CDR3: CASSYSARAPEAFF. For the CDR3, the DNA is TGTGCCAGCAGTTACTCAGCCAGGGCCCCTGAAGCTTTCTTT.

The genes are TRBV19 and TRBJ2-3; 13 nucleotides align to TRBD2. The CDR3 runs to 16 residues. The V segment lost 5 bases and the J segment 1 base; nucleotides outside the gene matches: 3. CDR1 is LNHDA, CDR2 SQIVND, per germline (reference sequence). The CDR3 loop reads CASSLGLAGGTDTQYF. CDR3 nucleotides: TGTGCCAGTAGTCTTGGACTAGCGGGGGGCACAGATACGCAGTATTTT.

CDR3 bases: TGTGCCAGCAGTCTTAGCGGGGGGGCGGAGACCCAGTACTTC. Translating gives CASSLSGGAETQYF. The chain carries TRBV2 and TRBJ2-5; 11 bases align to TRBD2. The V gene's germline CDR1 is SNHLY and CDR2 FYNNEI. This CDR3 contains 14 residues. V lost 5 bases and J lost 5; bases outside the gene matches: 4.